This T cell receptor (beta chain) is drawn from a study of blood T cell repertoires in COVID-19. Study at large: PBMCs, B-cell-depleted T cells, or T cells were the source of the cDNA or gDNA that made up the material.

Study processing details: Researchers report that nucleated cell counts were estimated from reference gene primer amplification. Measured with immunoSEQ multiplex PCR; TCRdb has only the in-frame clones, and not every one. That table gives V, J and clone size, and the DNA gave D and trimming. This sample has about 74,000 clones, with about nine tenths found just once. In this sample, this clone turned up once. CDR1 SGDLS and CDR2 YYNGEE come from the germline V gene. This CDR3 has 14 amino acids. The trim removed 4 bases at V and 6 bases at J, leaving 5 bases unmatched. Source material: peripheral blood. The source is a woman aged 45 to 65 in a cohort sampled during active COVID-19. V and J are TRBV9 and TRBJ2-2, with 8 bases matching TRBD2. The CDR3 coding sequence is TGTGCCAGCAGCCCGGGACTAGAGCCCGGGGAGCTGTTTTTT. It codes for CASSPGLEPGELFF.